The next 29 T cell receptor beta chains were all read from a single sample in a study of beta chain features in type 1 diabetes. Isolated RNA was reverse transcribed in full, so expressed TCRB transcripts were sequenced. Assay used: immunoSEQ multiplex PCR; TCRdb lists only in-frame clones, some missing. The sample has 130,000 to 150,000 clones; around a tenth are singletons. Sequencing was performed on central memory CD4+ T cells from blood. The receptors originated from a man between 18 and 35 years old in good health.

The chain combines TRBV7-6 with TRBJ2-5, with 7 nucleotides matching TRBD1. V shed 5 bases and J 2 bases; nucleotides not matched to a gene: 5. Germline CDR1 and CDR2: SGHVS and FNYEAQ. The CDR3 is made up of 14 amino acids. The chain's CDR3 is CASSPHRGQETQYF. Here the CDR3 DNA reads TGTGCCAGCAGCCCCCACAGGGGTCAAGAGACCCAGTACTTC.

The sample holds a few counts of this clone. This sequence joins TRBV7-9 and TRBJ1-2, with 8 bases that match TRBD1. Germline V CDR1 and CDR2: SEHNR, FQNEAQ (reference sequence). The trim removed 5 bases at V and 5 bases at J, leaving 7 bases unmatched. The CDR3 spans 14 residues. The CDR3 sequence: CASSRGQVEYGYTF. The CDR3 DNA sequence: TGTGCCAGCAGCCGGGGACAGGTAGAATATGGCTACACCTTC.

A few counts support this clone. The rearrangement links TRBV7-2 to TRBJ2-7; TRBD2 matches 9 bases. Germline lookup yields CDR1 SGHTA and CDR2 FQGNSA. This CDR3 contains 14 residues. J gave up 6 bases and V 5 bases, and 8 bases lay outside the gene matches. CDR3 sequence: CASSQYSGGREQYF. The DNA of the CDR3 is TGTGCCAGCAGCCAATATAGCGGGGGACGCGAGCAGTACTTC.

V usage is TRBV4-3 and J usage is TRBJ2-3; a weak D match, TRBD1 (6 bases). Between the trimmed V and J ends, which lost 4 bases and 2 bases, there was a span of 13 bases. This CDR3 contains 15 residues. The germline gives CDR1 LGHNA, CDR2 YSLEER. The CDR3 coding sequence is TGCGCCAGCAGCCGCCAGGACAGACTCACAGATACGCAGTATTTT. Its translation is CASSRQDRLTDTQYF.

This clone has a handful of counts. This chain uses TRBV5-6 with TRBJ2-2; tentatively, D is TRBD1 (6 bases). The ends were cut back, 0 bases at V and 3 bases at J, with 15 bases in the middle. The CDR3 spans 17 residues. Germline CDR1 is SGHDT and CDR2 is YYEEEE. CDR3 nucleotide sequence: TGTGCCAGCAGCTTGGCCGGTACAGGGCCAGACACCGGGGAGCTGTTTTTT. Translation gives CASSLAGTGPDTGELFF.

The chain is built from TRBV6-4 and TRBJ1-6; maybe TRBD1 (5 bases). The CDR3 is 15 amino acids. Germline V gives CDR1 MRHNA, CDR2 SNTAGT. Trimming took 4 bases from V and 7 from J, leaving 14 bases between them. The CDR3: CASSASAGGNSPLHF. The DNA of the CDR3 is TGTGCCAGCAGTGCCTCGGCGGGGGGGAATTCACCCCTCCACTTT.

This clone was picked up a small number of times. The rearrangement joins TRBV19 to TRBJ2-6; tentative D call: TRBD1 (5 bases). From germline, CDR1 is LNHDA and CDR2 SQIVND (reference sequence). V lost 6 bases, J lost 2 bases, and 8 bases lay in between. CDR3 length equals 14 residues. CDR3 residues: CASSDSTGANVLTF. The CDR3 bases are TGTGCCAGTAGCGACAGTACTGGGGCCAACGTCCTGACTTTC.

This clone turned up a few times. J is TRBJ2-3 and V is TRBV6-1, with a weak D call TRBD1 (5 bases). This CDR3 is built from 13 residues. Trimming cost V 2 bases and J 10 bases, with 13 bases left between them. Germline values: CDR1 MNHNS, CDR2 SASEGT. The CDR3 reads CASSETHDRSQYF. CDR3 coding DNA: TGTGCCAGCAGTGAAACCCATGACAGATCGCAGTATTTT.

The chain's CDR3 is CASSLQGASYNEQFF. As DNA, the CDR3 is TGTGCCAGCAGCTTACAGGGGGCCTCCTACAATGAGCAGTTCTTC. This chain uses TRBV7-2 with TRBJ2-1; the match to TRBD1 covers 8 bases. This CDR3 comprises 15 residues. V lost 2 bases, J lost 0 bases, and 0 bases stayed unmatched. Per germline, CDR1 SGHTA and CDR2 FQGNSA.

This chain uses TRBV10-3 with TRBJ2-7; D gene ambiguous. V lost 3 bases to trimming and J lost 7 bases, with 13 bases between them. The CDR3 is 13 amino acids. Germline V gene sequence: CDR1 ENHRY, CDR2 SYGVKD. Written as DNA, the CDR3 is TGTGCCATCAGTGACCTCCTCCCCGGTGAGCAGTACTTC. Its protein is CAISDLLPGEQYF.

The CDR3 coding sequence is TGTGCCAGCTCACCATGGGAGGGACAGGGCACAGATACGCAGTATTTT. Encoded protein: CASSPWEGQGTDTQYF. The genes are TRBV18 and TRBJ2-3; TRBD1 is a possible D gene (8 bases). V lost 2 bases and J lost 1, with 13 bases in between. Germline V lookup: CDR1 KGHSH, CDR2 LQKENI. CDR3 length equals 16 residues. The variable domain in full, with the rest retrieved from reference TRBV18 and TRBJ2-3, is NAGVMQNPRHLVRRRGQEARLRCSPMKGHSHVYWYRQLPEEGLKFMVYLQKENIIDESGMPKERFSAEFPKEGPSILRIQQVVRGDSAAYFCASSPWEGQGTDTQYFGPGTRLTVL.

This chain connects TRBV6-5 to TRBJ1-2, with TRBD1 identical over 8 bases. The CDR3 consists of 13 residues. Germline V lookup: CDR1 MNHEY, CDR2 SVGAGI. J was trimmed by 8 bases and V by 6 bases; bases with no gene match: 8. CDR3 nucleotides: TGTGCCAGCAGCGACCGGGACAGGAGAGGCTACACCTTC. It translates to CASSDRDRRGYTF.

This clone was detected only a few times. The chain joins TRBV7-6 to TRBJ2-1, with TRBD2 matching over 10 bases. The trim removed 0 bases at V and 5 bases at J, leaving 4 bases unmatched. This CDR3 spans 16 amino acids. Germline lookup yields CDR1 SGHVS and CDR2 FNYEAQ. In DNA form, the CDR3 reads TGTGCCAGCAGCTTAGCCCCCAGCGGGGGGGACAATGAGCAGTTCTTC. It translates to CASSLAPSGGDNEQFF.

This clone appeared a few times. The J gene is TRBJ2-1, the V gene TRBV7-8, with 8 bases fitting TRBD1. Looked up from germline, CDR1 is SGHVS and CDR2 is FQNEAQ. V lost 6 bases and J lost 0; bases outside the gene matches: 16. The CDR3 consists of 19 residues. CDR3 DNA: TGTGCCAGCAGTAAAAGGGGACAGGCTTCCTCTAGCTCCTACAATGAGCAGTTCTTC. This sequence encodes CASSKRGQASSSSYNEQFF.

This clone was recorded a few times. This chain joins TRBV6-5 and TRBJ1-5; the D is unclear. Trimming took off 4 bases at V and 7 bases at J, with 11 bases between the two ends. This CDR3 spans 13 amino acids. Per the germline V gene, CDR1 is MNHEY and CDR2 is SVGAGI. This CDR3 reads CASSFQRGQPQHF. As DNA, the CDR3 is TGTGCCAGCAGTTTTCAGCGCGGGCAGCCCCAGCATTTT.

This clone has only a few counts. The rearrangement joins TRBV5-1 to TRBJ2-3, with a weak D call TRBD2 (6 bases). Trimming took 2 bases from V and 0 from J, leaving 13 bases between them. CDR1 and CDR2 from the germline V gene are SGHRS and YFSETQ. The CDR3 runs 16 residues. The CDR3 coding sequence is TGCGCCAGCAGCTTAGGGCTAGCGACTAGCACAGATACGCAGTATTTT. It encodes CASSLGLATSTDTQYF.

This chain links TRBV27 with TRBJ2-1, with TRBD1 matching over 7 bases. CDR3 length: 14 residues. Looked up from germline, CDR1 is MNHEY and CDR2 is SMNVEV (reference sequence). V gave up 3 bases and J gave up 7 bases; unmatched junction bases: 6. The CDR3 sequence is CASSFQGQANEQFF. The CDR3 DNA is TGTGCCAGCAGTTTCCAAGGACAGGCGAATGAGCAGTTCTTC.

The rearrangement uses TRBV25-1 and TRBJ2-7; TRBD2 is a possible D gene (6 bases). Germline CDR1 is MGHDK and CDR2 is SYGVNS. V was trimmed by 5 bases and J by 0 bases, leaving 20 bases between them. This CDR3 comprises 17 residues. In DNA form, the CDR3 reads TGTGCCAGCAGTAAACGGTTAGGGACTCAAAGCTCCTACGAGCAGTACTTC. As protein: CASSKRLGTQSSYEQYF.

This sequence joins TRBV7-2 and TRBJ2-7; D is unclear. The germline CDR1 and CDR2 sequences are SGHTA and FQGNSA. The CDR3 consists of 14 residues. V lost 0 bases to trimming and J lost 5 bases, with 11 bases between them. DNA of the CDR3: TGTGCCAGCAGCTTAGCCGGGTGGGTCGACGAGCAGTACTTC. Protein: CASSLAGWVDEQYF.

V and J are TRBV4-2 and TRBJ1-5; tentatively, D is TRBD1 (5 bases). Per the germline V gene, CDR1 is LGHNA and CDR2 is YNFKEQ. The CDR3 sequence is 14 residues long. Trimming stripped 4 bases from V and 5 bases from J, with 12 bases between. The CDR3 reads CASSLRQTDQPQHF. The CDR3 DNA is TGTGCCAGCAGCCTGCGACAGACCGATCAGCCCCAGCATTTT.

The sample holds many counts of this clone. The chain uses TRBV28 and TRBJ2-1; 9 nucleotides line up with TRBD1. The J segment lost 10 bases and the V segment lost 4 bases, leaving 5 bases of the junction unmatched. Germline V gene sequence: CDR1 MDHEN, CDR2 SYDVKM. The CDR3 spans 13 residues. The CDR3: CASSSGTGNEQFF. The CDR3 DNA reads as TGTGCCAGCAGTTCCGGGACAGGGAACGAGCAGTTCTTC.

The V call is TRBV5-6, the J call TRBJ2-7; 8 nucleotides agree with TRBD1. Germline trimming cut 4 bases from V and 6 bases from J; bases unmatched to any gene: 18. In germline, CDR1 is SGHDT, CDR2 YYEEEE. CDR3 size: 17 residues. The CDR3 DNA is TGTGCCAGCAGCATGCCCTTGACAGGGGCGGATGCCTCCGAGCAGTACTTC. Translated: CASSMPLTGADASEQYF.

This clone was detected only a few times. V is TRBV27 and J is TRBJ2-5; D possibly corresponds to TRBD2 (7 bases). Germline V gene data show CDR1 as MNHEY and CDR2 as SMNVEV (reference sequence). The CDR3 is 14 residues long. V shed 2 bases and J shed 4 bases, with 11 bases lying between them. The CDR3 loop reads CASSLAGAVETQYF. CDR3 DNA sequence: TGTGCCAGCAGTTTAGCGGGGGCCGTAGAGACCCAGTACTTC.

CDR3 sequence: CASSLGTSSEQFF. Written as DNA, the CDR3 is TGTGCCAGCAGCTTAGGGACAAGCAGTGAGCAGTTCTTC. The chain recombines TRBV7-9 with TRBJ2-1; weak D call: TRBD1 (5 bases). The CDR3 sequence is 13 residues long. Deletions cut 1 base from V and 9 bases from J, with 10 bases between. CDR1 is SEHNR and CDR2 is FQNEAQ in the germline V gene (reference sequence).

The chain has TRBV5-1 and TRBJ2-1, with TRBD1 identical over 9 bases. The trim removed 4 bases at V and 5 bases at J, leaving 10 bases unmatched. Germline CDR1 and CDR2: SGHRS and YFSETQ. The CDR3 loop spans 16 amino acids. CDR3 amino acids: CASSPGTGIGDNEQFF. In nucleotides, the CDR3 is TGCGCCAGCAGCCCCGGGACAGGGATTGGGGACAATGAGCAGTTCTTC.

This rearrangement joins TRBV4-3 to TRBJ1-1; no clear D gene. The germline CDR1 and CDR2 sequences are LGHNA and YSLEER. CDR3 length: 14 amino acids. Trimming shortened V by 0 bases and J by 5 bases, and 10 bases separated the two germline ends. The CDR3 bases are TGCGCCAGCAGCCAAGATCATTCGGGGACTGAAGCTTTCTTT. Translation gives CASSQDHSGTEAFF.

The gene calls are TRBV6-6 and TRBJ2-3, with 8 bases matching TRBD1. This CDR3 has 13 amino acids. Germline V gene data show CDR1 as MNHNY and CDR2 as SVGAGI (reference sequence). The J segment lost 4 bases and the V segment lost 7 bases, leaving 4 bases of the junction unmatched. CDR3 loop: CASKSQGADTQYF. In nucleotides, the CDR3 is TGTGCCAGCAAGTCACAGGGGGCAGATACGCAGTATTTT.

This clone was counted a few times. The J gene is TRBJ2-3, the V gene TRBV15, with 8 bases identical to TRBD2. CDR3 length: 15 amino acids. The V segment lost 1 base and the J segment 5 bases; nucleotides outside the gene matches: 5. CDR1 is LNHNV, CDR2 YYDKDF, per germline (reference sequence). The CDR3 coding sequence is TGTGCCACCAGCAGAGGGCCGACTAGCGAAGATACGCAGTATTTT. It encodes CATSRGPTSEDTQYF.

This clone was counted between two and nine times. The chain joins TRBV30 to TRBJ1-2; the D gene is possibly TRBD1 (6 bases). V gave up 2 bases and J gave up 7 bases, with 14 bases separating them. This CDR3 spans 13 amino acids. Germline-derived CDR1 and CDR2 are GTSNPN and SVGIG (reference sequence). CDR3 in DNA: TGTGCCTGGAGTTTACTGGGGGCGAGTGGCTACACCTTC. It encodes CAWSLLGASGYTF. Drawing the rest from reference TRBV30 and TRBJ1-2, the complete variable domain is SQTIHQWPATLVQPVGSPLSLECTVEGTSNPNLYWYRQAAGRGLQLLFYSVGIGQISSEVPQNLSASRPQDRQFILSSKKLLLSDSGFYLCAWSLLGASGYTFGSGTRLTVV.